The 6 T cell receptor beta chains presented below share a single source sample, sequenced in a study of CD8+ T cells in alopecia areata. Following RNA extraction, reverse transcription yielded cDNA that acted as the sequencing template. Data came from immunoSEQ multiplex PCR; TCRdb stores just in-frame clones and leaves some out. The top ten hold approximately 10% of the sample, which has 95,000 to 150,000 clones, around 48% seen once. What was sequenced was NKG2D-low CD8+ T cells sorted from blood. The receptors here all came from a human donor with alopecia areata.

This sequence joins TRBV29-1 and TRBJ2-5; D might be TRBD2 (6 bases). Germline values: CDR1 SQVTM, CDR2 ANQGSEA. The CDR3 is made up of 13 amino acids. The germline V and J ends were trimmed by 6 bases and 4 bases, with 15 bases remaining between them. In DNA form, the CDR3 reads TGCAGCGTCGCGTCCCAGGGAGGAGAGACCCAGTACTTC. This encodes CSVASQGGETQYF.

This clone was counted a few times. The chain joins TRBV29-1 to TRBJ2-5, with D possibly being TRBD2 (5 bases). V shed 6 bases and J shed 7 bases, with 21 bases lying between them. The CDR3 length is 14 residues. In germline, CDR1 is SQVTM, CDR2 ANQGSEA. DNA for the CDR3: TGCAGCGTAGAGGAGGCATTTTCGGAGAGGACCCAGTACTTC. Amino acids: CSVEEAFSERTQYF.

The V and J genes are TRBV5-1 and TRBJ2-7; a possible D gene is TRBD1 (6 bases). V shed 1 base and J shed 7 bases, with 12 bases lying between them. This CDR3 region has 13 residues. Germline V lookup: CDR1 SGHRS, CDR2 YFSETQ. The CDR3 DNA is TGCGCCAGCAGCTTGCACAGGGAATCGGAGCAGTACTTC. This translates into CASSLHRESEQYF.

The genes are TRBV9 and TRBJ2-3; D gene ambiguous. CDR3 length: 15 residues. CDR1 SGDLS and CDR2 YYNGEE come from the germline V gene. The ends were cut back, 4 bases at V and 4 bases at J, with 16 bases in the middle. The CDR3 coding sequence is TGTGCCAGCAGCCCAGATGTCCTAGTGGCAGATACGCAGTATTTT. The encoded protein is CASSPDVLVADTQYF.

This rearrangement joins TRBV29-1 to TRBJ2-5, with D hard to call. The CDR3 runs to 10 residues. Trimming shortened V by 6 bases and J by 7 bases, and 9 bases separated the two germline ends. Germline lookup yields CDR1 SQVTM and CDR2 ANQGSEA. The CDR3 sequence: CSVVNGTQYF. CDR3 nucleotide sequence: TGCAGCGTAGTTAATGGGACCCAGTACTTC.

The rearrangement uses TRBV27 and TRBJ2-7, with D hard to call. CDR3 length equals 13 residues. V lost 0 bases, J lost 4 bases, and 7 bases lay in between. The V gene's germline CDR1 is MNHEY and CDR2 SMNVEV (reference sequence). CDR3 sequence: CASSLSYDYEQYF. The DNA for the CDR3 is TGTGCCAGCAGTTTATCTTACGATTACGAGCAGTACTTC.